This paragraph reports one T cell receptor beta chain. Its matching antigen is unknown. Any history of autoimmune disease or systemic immunosuppression disqualified patients. The CDR3 has 15 amino acids. The data stem from a study of OX40 agonist ivuxolimab in advanced cancers. Study context: The group had a mean age of 60 years, ranged from about 20 to 79, and was 75% to 85% male. Study-level points and caveats: Also showing low normalized T-cell clonal expansion were some of the nonresponders.

Here immunoSEQ multiplex PCR was the method, and the copy in TCRdb shows in-frame clones only, minus some. Of 90,000 to 100,000 clones listed, about nine tenths are singletons. The gene calls are TRBV21-1 and TRBJ1-5. TRBV21-1 is listed as a pseudogene. The clonotype originates from an adult with an advanced solid tumor such as melanoma, head and neck, liver or kidney cancer. The specimen comprised CD4+ or CD8+ T cells sorted from blood, sampled in a trial of the OX40 agonist ivuxolimab. The CDR3 sequence: CASSNPWDYNQPQHF. The CDR3 coding sequence is TGTGCCAGCAGCAACCCTTGGGACTACAATCAGCCCCAGCATTTT.